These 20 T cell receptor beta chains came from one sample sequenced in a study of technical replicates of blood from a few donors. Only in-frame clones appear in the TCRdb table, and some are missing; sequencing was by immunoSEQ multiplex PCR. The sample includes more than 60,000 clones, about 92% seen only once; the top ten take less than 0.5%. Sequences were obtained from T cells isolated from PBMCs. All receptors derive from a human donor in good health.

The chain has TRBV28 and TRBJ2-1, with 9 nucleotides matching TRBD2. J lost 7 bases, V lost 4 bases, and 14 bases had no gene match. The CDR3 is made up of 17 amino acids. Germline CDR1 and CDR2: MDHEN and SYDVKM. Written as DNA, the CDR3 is TGTGCCAGCAGTTCCCGCTCCTTTAGCGGGAGTCGGAATGAGCAGTTCTTC. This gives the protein CASSSRSFSGSRNEQFF.

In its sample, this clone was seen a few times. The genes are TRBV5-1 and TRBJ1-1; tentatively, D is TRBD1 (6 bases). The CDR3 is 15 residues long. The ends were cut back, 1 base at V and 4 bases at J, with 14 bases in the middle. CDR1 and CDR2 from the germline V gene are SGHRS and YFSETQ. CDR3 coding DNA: TGCGCCAGCAGCTTGAGTGGACAGCGGGGCACTGAAGCTTTCTTT. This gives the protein CASSLSGQRGTEAFF.

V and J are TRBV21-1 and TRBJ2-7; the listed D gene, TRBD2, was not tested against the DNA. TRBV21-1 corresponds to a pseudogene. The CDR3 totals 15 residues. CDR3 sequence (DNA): TGTGCCAGCAGCACAGGGACTAGCGGAAATCTCGAGCAGTACTTC. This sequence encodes CASSTGTSGNLEQYF.

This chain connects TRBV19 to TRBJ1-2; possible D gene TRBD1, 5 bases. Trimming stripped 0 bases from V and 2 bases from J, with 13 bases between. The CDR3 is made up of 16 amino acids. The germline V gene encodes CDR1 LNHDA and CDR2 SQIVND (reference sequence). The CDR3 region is CASSIDLWGLNYGYTF. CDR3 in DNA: TGTGCCAGTAGTATAGATCTATGGGGACTAAACTATGGCTACACCTTC. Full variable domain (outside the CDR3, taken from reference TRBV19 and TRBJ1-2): DGGITQSPKYLFRKEGQNVTLSCEQNLNHDAMYWYRQDPGQGLRLIYYSQIVNDFQKGDIAEGYSVSREKKESFPLTVTSAQKNPTAFYLCASSIDLWGLNYGYTFGSGTRLTVV.

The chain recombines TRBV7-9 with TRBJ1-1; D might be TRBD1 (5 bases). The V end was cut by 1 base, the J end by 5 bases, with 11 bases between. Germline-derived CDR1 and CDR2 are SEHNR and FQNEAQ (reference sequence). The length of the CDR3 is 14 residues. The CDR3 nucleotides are TGTGCCAGCAGCTTAGGCCAGGGCAGAACTGAAGCTTTCTTT. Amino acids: CASSLGQGRTEAFF.

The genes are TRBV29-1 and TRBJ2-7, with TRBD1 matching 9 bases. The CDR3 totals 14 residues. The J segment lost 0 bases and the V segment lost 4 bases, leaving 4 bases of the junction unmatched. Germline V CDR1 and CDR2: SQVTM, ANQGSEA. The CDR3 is CSVGTGASSYEQYF. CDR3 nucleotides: TGCAGCGTTGGGACAGGGGCGAGCTCCTACGAGCAGTACTTC.

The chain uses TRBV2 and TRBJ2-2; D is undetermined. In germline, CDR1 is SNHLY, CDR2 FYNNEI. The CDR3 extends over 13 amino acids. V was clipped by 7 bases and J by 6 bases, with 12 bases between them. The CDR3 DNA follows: TGTGCCAGCAAGAAGTCGGGTTCCGGGGAGCTGTTTTTT. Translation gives CASKKSGSGELFF.

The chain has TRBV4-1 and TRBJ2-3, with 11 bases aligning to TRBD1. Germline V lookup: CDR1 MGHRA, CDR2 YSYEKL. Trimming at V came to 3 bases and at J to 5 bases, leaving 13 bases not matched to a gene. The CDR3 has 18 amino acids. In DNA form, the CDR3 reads TGCGCCAGCAGCCACCCTCAGCACGGACAGGGGGCGATAGATACGCAGTATTTT. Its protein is CASSHPQHGQGAIDTQYF.

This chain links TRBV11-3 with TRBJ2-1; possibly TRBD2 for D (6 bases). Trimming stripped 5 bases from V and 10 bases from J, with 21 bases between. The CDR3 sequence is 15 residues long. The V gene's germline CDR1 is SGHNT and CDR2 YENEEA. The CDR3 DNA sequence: TGTGCCAGCAGCCCAGGGACTCTCTCGGAGGAAGAGCAGTTCTTC. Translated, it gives CASSPGTLSEEEQFF. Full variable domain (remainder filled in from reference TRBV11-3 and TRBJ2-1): EAGVVQSPRYKIIEKKQPVAFWCNPISGHNTLYWYLQNLGQGPELLIRYENEEAVDDSQLPKDRFSAERLKGVDSTLKIQPAELGDSAVYLCASSPGTLSEEEQFFGPGTRLTVL.

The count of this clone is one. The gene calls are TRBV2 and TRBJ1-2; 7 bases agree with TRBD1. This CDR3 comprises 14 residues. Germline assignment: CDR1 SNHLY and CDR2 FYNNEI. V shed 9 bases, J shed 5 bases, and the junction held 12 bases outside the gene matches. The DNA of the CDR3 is TGTGCCAGTCCATCTTTGGACAGGAAATATGGCTACACCTTC. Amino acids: CASPSLDRKYGYTF. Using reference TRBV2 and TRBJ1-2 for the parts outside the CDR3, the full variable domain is EPEVTQTPSHQVTQMGQEVILRCVPISNHLYFYWYRQILGQKVEFLVSFYNNEISEKSEIFDDQFSVERPDGSNFTLKIRSTKLEDSAMYFCASPSLDRKYGYTFGSGTRLTVV.

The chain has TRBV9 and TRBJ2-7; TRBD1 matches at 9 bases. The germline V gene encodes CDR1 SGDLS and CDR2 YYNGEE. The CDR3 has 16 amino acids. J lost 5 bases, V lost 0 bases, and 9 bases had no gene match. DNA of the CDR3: TGTGCCAGCAGCGTAGGGGTGGGACAGGGAAACCACGAGCAGTACTTC. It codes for CASSVGVGQGNHEQYF.

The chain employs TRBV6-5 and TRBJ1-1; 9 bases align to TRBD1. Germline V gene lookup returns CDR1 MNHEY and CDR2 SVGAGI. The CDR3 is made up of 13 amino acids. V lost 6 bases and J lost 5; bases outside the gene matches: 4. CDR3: CASRRDRVTEAFF. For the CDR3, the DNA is TGTGCCAGCAGGCGGGACAGGGTTACTGAAGCTTTCTTT.

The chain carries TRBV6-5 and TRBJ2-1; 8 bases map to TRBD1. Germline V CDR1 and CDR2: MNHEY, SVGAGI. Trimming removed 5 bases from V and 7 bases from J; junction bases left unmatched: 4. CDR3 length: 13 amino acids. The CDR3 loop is CASSDRGRNEQFF. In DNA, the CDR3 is TGTGCCAGCAGTGACAGGGGCAGGAATGAGCAGTTCTTC.

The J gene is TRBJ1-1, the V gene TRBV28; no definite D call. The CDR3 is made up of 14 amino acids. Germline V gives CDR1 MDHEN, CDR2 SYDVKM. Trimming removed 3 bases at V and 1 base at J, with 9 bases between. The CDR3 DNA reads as TGTGCCAGCAGTTTGGAGGCAGAGAACACTGAAGCTTTCTTT. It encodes CASSLEAENTEAFF.

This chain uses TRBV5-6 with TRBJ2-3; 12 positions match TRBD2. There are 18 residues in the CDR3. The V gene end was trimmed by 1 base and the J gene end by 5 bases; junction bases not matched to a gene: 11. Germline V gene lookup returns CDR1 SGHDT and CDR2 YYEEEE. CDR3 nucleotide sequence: TGTGCCAGCAGCTTGTTGCTAGCGGGAGGGCAATTGAGAGATACGCAGTATTTT. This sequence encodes CASSLLLAGGQLRDTQYF. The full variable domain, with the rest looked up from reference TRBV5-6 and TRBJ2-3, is DAGVTQSPTHLIKTRGQQVTLRCSPKSGHDTVSWYQQALGQGPQFIFQYYEEEERQRGNFPDRFSGHQFPNYSSELNVNALLLGDSALYLCASSLLLAGGQLRDTQYFGPGTRLTVL.

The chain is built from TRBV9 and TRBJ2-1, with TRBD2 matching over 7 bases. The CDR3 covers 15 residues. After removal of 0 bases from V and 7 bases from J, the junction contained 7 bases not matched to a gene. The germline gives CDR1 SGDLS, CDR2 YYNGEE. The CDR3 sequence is CASSVEGREWNEQFF. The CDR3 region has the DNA TGTGCCAGCAGCGTAGAGGGGCGGGAGTGGAATGAGCAGTTCTTC.

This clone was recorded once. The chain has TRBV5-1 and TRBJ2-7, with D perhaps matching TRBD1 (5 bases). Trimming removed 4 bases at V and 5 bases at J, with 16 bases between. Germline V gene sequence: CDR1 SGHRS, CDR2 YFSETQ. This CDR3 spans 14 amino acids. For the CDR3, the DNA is TGCGCCAGCAGCCGAAACTTGGCAGGGAACGAGCAGTACTTC. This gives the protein CASSRNLAGNEQYF. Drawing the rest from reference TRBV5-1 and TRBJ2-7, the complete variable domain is KAGVTQTPRYLIKTRGQQVTLSCSPISGHRSVSWYQQTPGQGLQFLFEYFSETQRNKGNFPGRFSGRQFSNSRSEMNVSTLELGDSALYLCASSRNLAGNEQYFGPGTRLTVT.

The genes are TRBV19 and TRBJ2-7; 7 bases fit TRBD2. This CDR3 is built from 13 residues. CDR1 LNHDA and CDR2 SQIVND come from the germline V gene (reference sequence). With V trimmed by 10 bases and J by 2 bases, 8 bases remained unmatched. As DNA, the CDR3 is TGTGCCACCGAGGCTAGCGGAACCTACGAGCAGTACTTC. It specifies CATEASGTYEQYF.

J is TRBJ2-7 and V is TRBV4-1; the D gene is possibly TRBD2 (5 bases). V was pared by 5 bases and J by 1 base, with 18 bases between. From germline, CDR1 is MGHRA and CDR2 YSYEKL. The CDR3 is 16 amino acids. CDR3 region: CASSNYWTDDSYEQYF. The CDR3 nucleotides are TGCGCCAGCAGCAACTATTGGACTGACGATTCCTACGAGCAGTACTTC.

The CDR3 is CASSPSSETQYF. The CDR3, as DNA: TGTGCCAGCTCACCATCGTCCGAGACCCAGTACTTC. This rearrangement joins TRBV18 to TRBJ2-5; no clear D gene. The germline V gene has CDR1 KGHSH and CDR2 LQKENI. V was shortened by 2 bases and J by 5 bases, with 6 bases between the two germline ends. This CDR3 comprises 12 residues.